This paragraph covers one T cell receptor (beta chain) sequence. These data are taken from a study of shared clonotypes between healthy human individuals. Study-level background: Samples came from two female and three male donors aged 18 to 49. Per donor, three plates held CD4 naive cells, three held CD4 memory, two held CD8 naive and one held CD8 memory.

The method was immunoSEQ multiplex PCR; TCRdb's version includes in-frame clones alone and lacks a portion of them. Of under 600,000 clones in the sample, roughly 97% are singletons; the top ten hold 0.045% to 0.07%. The CDR3 has 17 residues. Germline values: CDR1 WSHSY, CDR2 SAAADI. J gave up 3 bases and V 4 bases, and 11 bases lay outside the gene matches. The study drew its donors from healthy HIV-negative adults without recent acute infections or vaccinations. This TCR was sampled from a woman aged 25-40 years in good health. J is TRBJ2-7 and V is TRBV10-2; TRBD2 aligns across 11 bases. The material sequenced was naive CD4+ T cells sorted from blood. Sample subset: CD45RA+ positively selected. CDR3 coding DNA: TGCGCCAGCAGTGTGACTAGCGGGGAGGGGGGAGGCTACGAGCAGTACTTC. Its translation: CASSVTSGEGGGYEQYF.